Presented here are 16 T cell receptor beta chains from one specimen sequenced in a study of cytomegalovirus exposure and HLA in healthy donors. A multiplex PCR was run with 60 Vbeta primers and 13 Jbeta primers. Profiling relied on immunoSEQ multiplex PCR, and the TCRdb table lists in-frame clones only, not all of them. Of around 200,000 clones listed, 70% to 85% were seen once; the top ten hold 0.55% to 0.7%. The source material was PBMCs. The origin of the receptors is a woman aged 40 to 50 in good health and CMV-seronegative.

This clone was counted only a few times. Compared with germline, one end of the junction differs, possibly owing to a read error. The chain joins TRBV7-7 to TRBJ2-7; D possibly corresponds to TRBD1 (8 bases). CDR3 length: 13 amino acids. Germline V gene sequence: CDR1 SSHAT, CDR2 FNYEAQ (reference sequence). The CDR3 DNA reads TGTGCTAGCAGCTCACAGGGGGGGGACGAGCAGTACTTC. Translating it yields CASSSQGGDEQYF. The variable domain in full, completed from reference TRBV7-7 and TRBJ2-7, reads GAGVSQSPRYKVTKRGQDVTLRCDPISSHATLYWYQQALGQGPEFLTYFNYEAQPDKSGLPSDRFSAERPEGSISTLTIQRTEQRDSAMYRCASSSQGGDEQYFGPGTRLTVT.

For this clone: The junction differs from germline at one of its ends, possibly a read error. The rearrangement links TRBV7-9 to TRBJ2-3, with a possible D match to TRBD2 (5 bases). Germline assignment: CDR1 SEHNR and CDR2 FQNEAQ (reference sequence). The CDR3 runs to 12 residues. The CDR3 DNA reads as TGTTCCAGCAGCACATCTAGAGGGACGCAGTATTTT. It specifies CSSSTSRGTQYF.

CDR3 nucleotide sequence: TGTGCCAGCAGCCCGGGTATGGGTGAGCAGTTCTTC. It encodes CASSPGMGEQFF. V gene TRBV7-3 combines with J gene TRBJ2-1; D call uncertain. Germline V gene data show CDR1 as SGHTA and CDR2 as FQGTGA. The V end lost 5 bases, the J end lost 9 bases, and 11 bases lay between the germline ends. This CDR3 region has 12 residues.

The chain links TRBV29-1 to TRBJ2-1, with 8 bases aligning to TRBD1. Trimming at V came to 8 bases and at J to 10 bases, leaving 7 bases not matched to a gene. From germline, CDR1 is SQVTM and CDR2 ANQGSEA. The CDR3 sequence is 11 residues long. Here the CDR3 reads CSIGTGMEQFF. DNA of the CDR3: TGCAGCATCGGGACAGGTATGGAGCAGTTCTTC.

This chain uses TRBV11-3 with TRBJ2-7; D gene uncertain. Trimming took 3 bases from V and 4 from J, leaving 7 bases between them. The V gene's germline CDR1 is SGHNT and CDR2 YENEEA. The CDR3 extends over 12 amino acids. CDR3 region: CASSLSKYEQYF. The DNA for the CDR3 is TGTGCCAGCAGCTTGAGTAAGTACGAGCAGTACTTC.

V is TRBV27 and J is TRBJ2-2; possible D gene TRBD2, 6 bases. The V end was cut by 1 base, the J end by 3 bases, with 12 bases between. Germline lookup yields CDR1 MNHEY and CDR2 SMNVEV (reference sequence). The CDR3 is 16 residues long. The CDR3 protein is CASSLLGAGHTGELFF. CDR3 nucleotides: TGTGCCAGCAGTTTATTAGGAGCGGGTCACACCGGGGAGCTGTTTTTT.

V usage is TRBV19 and J usage is TRBJ1-2; 8 bases align to TRBD1. Germline CDR1 reads LNHDA; CDR2 reads SQIVND (reference sequence). The CDR3 spans 15 residues. J was trimmed by 2 bases and V by 5 bases; bases with no gene match: 7. The CDR3, as DNA: TGTGCCAGTAGTCCCCAGGGGGCAGTGAACTATGGCTACACCTTC. It specifies CASSPQGAVNYGYTF.

The gene calls are TRBV19 and TRBJ2-1; 10 bases map to TRBD2. V shed 6 bases and J 4 bases; nucleotides not matched to a gene: 15. This CDR3 is built from 18 residues. CDR1 and CDR2 from the germline V gene are LNHDA and SQIVND (reference sequence). DNA of the CDR3: TGTGCCAGTAGGGCACCATTCGCTCAGGGACTAGCGTACAATGAGCAGTTCTTC. Translating gives CASRAPFAQGLAYNEQFF. Full variable domain (outside the CDR3, taken from reference TRBV19 and TRBJ2-1): DGGITQSPKYLFRKEGQNVTLSCEQNLNHDAMYWYRQDPGQGLRLIYYSQIVNDFQKGDIAEGYSVSREKKESFPLTVTSAQKNPTAFYLCASRAPFAQGLAYNEQFFGPGTRLTVL.

The chain couples TRBV28 to TRBJ1-2; 7 bases match TRBD1. The germline gives CDR1 MDHEN, CDR2 SYDVKM. CDR3 length: 14 residues. Trimming took 5 bases from V and 8 from J; bases not matched to a gene: 11. The CDR3 bases are TGTGCCAGCAGTACAACAGGGGTACCCCAAGGCTACACCTTC. It translates to CASSTTGVPQGYTF.

The chain links TRBV11-2 to TRBJ1-6; 12 bases are a match to TRBD1. In germline, CDR1 is SGHAT, CDR2 FQNNGV. Trimming took 6 bases from V and 8 from J; bases not matched to a gene: 8. The CDR3 contains 16 residues. CDR3 coding DNA: TGTGCCAGCAGGCGTCCCGGGACAGGGGGCGATTCACCCCTCCACTTT. Protein: CASRRPGTGGDSPLHF.

The chain combines TRBV6-5 with TRBJ1-2; D perhaps matches TRBD1 (5 bases). In germline, CDR1 is MNHEY, CDR2 SVGAGI. The V end lost 7 bases, the J end lost 4 bases, and 13 bases lay between the germline ends. This CDR3 is 13 amino acids long. CDR3 in DNA: TGTGCCAGCATGGGGGGGAACCTCTATGGCTACACCTTC. Residues: CASMGGNLYGYTF.

The chain couples TRBV4-2 to TRBJ2-7, with D uncertain. Looked up from germline, CDR1 is LGHNA and CDR2 is YNFKEQ. V shed 1 base and J shed 2 bases, with 12 bases lying between them. This CDR3 has 15 amino acids. CDR3 in amino acids: CASSQGSSRAYEQYF. The CDR3 DNA sequence: TGTGCCAGCAGCCAAGGCTCATCTCGGGCCTACGAGCAGTACTTC.

The J gene is TRBJ2-1, the V gene TRBV7-6, with 10 bases fitting TRBD2. Losses at the gene ends were 0 bases for V and 5 bases for J; bases not matched to a gene: 7. Germline assignment: CDR1 SGHVS and CDR2 FNYEAQ. The CDR3 runs to 17 residues. The CDR3 region is CASSLALTSGGDNEQFF. The CDR3 DNA follows: TGTGCCAGCAGCTTAGCGTTGACCAGCGGGGGGGACAATGAGCAGTTCTTC.

A single count supports this clone. The chain carries TRBV4-2 and TRBJ1-2; D perhaps matches TRBD1 (5 bases). The length of the CDR3 is 14 residues. Looked up from germline, CDR1 is LGHNA and CDR2 is YNFKEQ. Trimming removed 1 base at V and 6 bases at J, with 12 bases between. As DNA, the CDR3 is TGTGCCAGCAGCCAAGCAAAGGGGCGTGATGGCTACACCTTC. This codes for CASSQAKGRDGYTF.

The chain links TRBV5-6 to TRBJ2-7; D perhaps matches TRBD1 (6 bases). Germline V gene data show CDR1 as SGHDT and CDR2 as YYEEEE. There are 12 residues in the CDR3. Trimming removed 4 bases at V and 8 bases at J, with 13 bases between. As DNA, the CDR3 is TGTGCCAGCAGCGATGGGACACGGAAGCAGTACTTC. This codes for CASSDGTRKQYF. The whole variable domain, filled in from reference TRBV5-6 and TRBJ2-7, reads DAGVTQSPTHLIKTRGQQVTLRCSPKSGHDTVSWYQQALGQGPQFIFQYYEEEERQRGNFPDRFSGHQFPNYSSELNVNALLLGDSALYLCASSDGTRKQYFGPGTRLTVT.

The chain recombines TRBV4-1 with TRBJ1-1; TRBD1 agrees at 11 bases. Germline V CDR1 and CDR2: MGHRA, YSYEKL. The CDR3 covers 15 residues. V lost 4 bases and J lost 4; bases outside the gene matches: 5. CDR3 bases: TGCGCCAGCAGCCTGGACAGGGGGCAGGGCACTGAAGCTTTCTTT. Protein sequence: CASSLDRGQGTEAFF.